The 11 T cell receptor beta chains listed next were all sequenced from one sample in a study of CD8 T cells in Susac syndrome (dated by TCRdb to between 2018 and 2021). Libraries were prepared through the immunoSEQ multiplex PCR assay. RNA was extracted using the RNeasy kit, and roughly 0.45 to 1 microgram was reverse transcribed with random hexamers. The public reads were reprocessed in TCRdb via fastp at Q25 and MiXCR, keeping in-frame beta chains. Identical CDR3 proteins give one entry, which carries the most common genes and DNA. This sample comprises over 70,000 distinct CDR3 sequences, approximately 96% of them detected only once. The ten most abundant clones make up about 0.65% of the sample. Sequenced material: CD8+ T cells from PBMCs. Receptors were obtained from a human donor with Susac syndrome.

In DNA, the CDR3 is TGTGCCAGCTCACCACCGGGGGACGACTATGGCTACACCTTC. Amino acid sequence: CASSPPGDDYGYTF. The rearrangement joins TRBV18 to TRBJ1-2; D is possibly TRBD1 (5 bases). Germline V gene lookup returns CDR1 KGHSH and CDR2 LQKENI. The CDR3 extends over 14 amino acids. The V end lost 0 bases, the J end lost 3 bases, and 8 bases lay between the germline ends.

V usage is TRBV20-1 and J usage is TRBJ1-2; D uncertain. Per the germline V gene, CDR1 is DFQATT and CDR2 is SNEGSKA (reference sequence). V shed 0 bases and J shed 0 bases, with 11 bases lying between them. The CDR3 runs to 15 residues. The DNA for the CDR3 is TGCAGTGCTAGAGATCGGGCCGTTACTAACTATGGCTACACCTTC. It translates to CSARDRAVTNYGYTF.

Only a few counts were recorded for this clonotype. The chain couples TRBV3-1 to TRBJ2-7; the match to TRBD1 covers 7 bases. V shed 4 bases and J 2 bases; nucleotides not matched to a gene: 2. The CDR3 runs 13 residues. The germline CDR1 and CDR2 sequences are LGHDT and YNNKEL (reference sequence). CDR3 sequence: CASSRQGPYEQYF. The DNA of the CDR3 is TGTGCCAGCAGCCGACAGGGCCCCTACGAGCAGTACTTC.

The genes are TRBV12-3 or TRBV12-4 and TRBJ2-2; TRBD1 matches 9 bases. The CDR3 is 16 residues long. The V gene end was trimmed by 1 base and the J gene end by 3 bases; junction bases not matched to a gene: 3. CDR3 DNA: TGTGCCAGCAGTTTAGGACAGGGGGTAGACACCGGGGAGCTGTTTTTT. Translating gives CASSLGQGVDTGELFF.

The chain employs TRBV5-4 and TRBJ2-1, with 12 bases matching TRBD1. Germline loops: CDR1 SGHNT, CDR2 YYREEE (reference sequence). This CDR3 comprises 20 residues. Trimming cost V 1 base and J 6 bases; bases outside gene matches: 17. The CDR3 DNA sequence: TGTGCCAGCAGCTTGCCACTATACCCCGGGACAGGGGGCGTCAGCAATGAGCAGTTCTTC. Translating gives CASSLPLYPGTGGVSNEQFF.

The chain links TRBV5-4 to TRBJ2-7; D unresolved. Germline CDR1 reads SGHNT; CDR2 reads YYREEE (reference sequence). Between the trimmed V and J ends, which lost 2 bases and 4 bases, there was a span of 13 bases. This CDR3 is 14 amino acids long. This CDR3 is CASSLYSQQYEQYF. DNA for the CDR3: TGTGCCAGCAGCTTATACAGCCAGCAATACGAGCAGTACTTC.

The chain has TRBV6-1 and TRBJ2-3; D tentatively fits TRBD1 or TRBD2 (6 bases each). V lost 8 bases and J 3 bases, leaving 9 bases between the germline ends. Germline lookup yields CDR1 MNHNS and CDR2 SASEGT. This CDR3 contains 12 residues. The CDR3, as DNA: TGTGCCAGCGGAGGGGGTACAGATACGCAGTATTTT. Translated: CASGGGTDTQYF.

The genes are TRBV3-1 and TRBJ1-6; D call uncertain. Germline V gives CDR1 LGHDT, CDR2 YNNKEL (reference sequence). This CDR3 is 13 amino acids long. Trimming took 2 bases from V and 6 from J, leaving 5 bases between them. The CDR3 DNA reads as TGTGCCAGCAGCCAATGGGCTAATTCACCCCTCCACTTT. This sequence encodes CASSQWANSPLHF.

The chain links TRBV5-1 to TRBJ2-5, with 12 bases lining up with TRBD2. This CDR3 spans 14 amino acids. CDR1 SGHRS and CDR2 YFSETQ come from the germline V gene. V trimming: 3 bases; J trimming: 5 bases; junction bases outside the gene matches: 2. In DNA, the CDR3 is TGCGCCAGCAGCTGGACTAGCGGGGTCGAGACCCAGTACTTC. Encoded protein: CASSWTSGVETQYF. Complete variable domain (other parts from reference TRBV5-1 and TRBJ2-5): KAGVTQTPRYLIKTRGQQVTLSCSPISGHRSVSWYQQTPGQGLQFLFEYFSETQRNKGNFPGRFSGRQFSNSRSEMNVSTLELGDSALYLCASSWTSGVETQYFGPGTRLLVL.

The CDR3 DNA is TGTGCCAGCAGCCCAGGAGGACAGGGCAATCAGCCCCAGCATTTT. This sequence encodes CASSPGGQGNQPQHF. V usage is TRBV14 and J usage is TRBJ1-5; 7 bases match TRBD1. V lost 4 bases and J lost 2; bases outside the gene matches: 5. The CDR3 has 15 residues. Germline CDR1 reads SGHDN; CDR2 reads FVKESK.

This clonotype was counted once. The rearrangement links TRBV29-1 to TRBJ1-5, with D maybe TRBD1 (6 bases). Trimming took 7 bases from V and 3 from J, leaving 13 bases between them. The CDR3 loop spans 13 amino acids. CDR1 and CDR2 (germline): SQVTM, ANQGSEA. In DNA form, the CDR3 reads TGCAGCGCACGGGACACTTTCAATCAGCCCCAGCATTTT. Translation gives CSARDTFNQPQHF.